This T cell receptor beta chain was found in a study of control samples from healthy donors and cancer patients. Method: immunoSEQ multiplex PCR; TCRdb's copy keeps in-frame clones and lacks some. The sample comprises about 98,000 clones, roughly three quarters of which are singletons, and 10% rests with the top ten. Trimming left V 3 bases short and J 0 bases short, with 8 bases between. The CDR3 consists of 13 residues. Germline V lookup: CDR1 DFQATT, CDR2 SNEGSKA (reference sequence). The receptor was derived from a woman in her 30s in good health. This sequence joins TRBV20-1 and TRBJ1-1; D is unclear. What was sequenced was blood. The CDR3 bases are TGCAGTGCTAGTAACGCAGTGAACACTGAAGCTTTCTTT. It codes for CSASNAVNTEAFF.